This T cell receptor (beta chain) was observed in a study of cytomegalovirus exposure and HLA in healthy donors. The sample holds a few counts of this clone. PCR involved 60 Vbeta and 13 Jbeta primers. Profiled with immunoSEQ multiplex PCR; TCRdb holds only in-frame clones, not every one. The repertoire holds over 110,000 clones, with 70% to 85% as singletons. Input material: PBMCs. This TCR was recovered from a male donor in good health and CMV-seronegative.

CDR3 amino acids: CASSINGAEAFF. In DNA, the CDR3 is TGTGCCAGTAGTATAAACGGAGCTGAAGCTTTCTTT. The chain carries TRBV19 and TRBJ1-1; D is unclear. CDR3 length: 12 amino acids. V was cut by 2 bases and J by 6 bases, with 7 bases left in between. Looked up from germline, CDR1 is LNHDA and CDR2 is SQIVND (reference sequence).